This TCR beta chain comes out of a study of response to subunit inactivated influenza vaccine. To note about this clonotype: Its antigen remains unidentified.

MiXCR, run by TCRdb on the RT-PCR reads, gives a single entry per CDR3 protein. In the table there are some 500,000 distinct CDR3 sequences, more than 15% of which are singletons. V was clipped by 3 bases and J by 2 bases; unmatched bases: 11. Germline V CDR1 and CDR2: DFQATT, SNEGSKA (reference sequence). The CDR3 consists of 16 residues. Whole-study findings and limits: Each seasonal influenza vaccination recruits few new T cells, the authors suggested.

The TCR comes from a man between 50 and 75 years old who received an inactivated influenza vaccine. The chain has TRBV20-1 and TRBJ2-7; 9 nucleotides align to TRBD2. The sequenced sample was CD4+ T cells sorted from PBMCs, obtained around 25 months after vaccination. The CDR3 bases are TGCAGTGCTAGTGCGGCGCTAGCGGGAAAAACCTACGAGCAGTACTTC. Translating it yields CSASAALAGKTYEQYF.